The clone carrying this TCR beta chain was detected ten times or more. Its antigen remains unknown. The junction differs from germline at one of its ends, possibly a read error. This sample was included in a study of CD8+CD57+ T cells in acquired aplastic anemia. Study results and limitations: Roughly 31 CD8+ CDR3 sequences occurred in both the patients and the controls.

Patients chosen for sequencing had shown CD8+CD57+ cell expansion by flow cytometry. The CDR3 runs to 15 residues. Germline loops: CDR1 SSHAT, CDR2 FNYEAQ (reference sequence). Researchers used genomic DNA as the template to profile TCR beta VDJ and CDR3. TCRdb recomputed calls from the reads with MiXCR, one row per CDR3 protein. The sample has about 160,000 distinct CDR3 sequences; around half are singletons. The gene calls are TRBV7-7 and TRBJ2-1; tentative D call: TRBD1 (5 bases). The specimen was sorted CD4+, CD8+, or CD8+CD57+ T cells (not recorded which) from PBMCs. The TCR originated in a human donor with aplastic anemia. This chain's CDR3 is CASSPDRSSYNEQFF. DNA of the CDR3: TGTGCTAGCAGCCCTGACAGAAGCTCCTACAATGAGCAGTTCTTC.